The 5 T cell receptor beta chains in this list originate from one sample, sequenced in a study of cytomegalovirus exposure and HLA in healthy donors. The method was immunoSEQ multiplex PCR; TCRdb's version includes in-frame clones alone and lacks a portion of them. The sample holds roughly 59,000 clones, 80% to 95% seen once. The material sequenced was PBMCs. All receptors come from a man younger than 35 in good health and CMV-seropositive.

The V call is TRBV19, the J call TRBJ2-7; a weak D match, TRBD2 (5 bases). The CDR3 has 11 residues. Germline values: CDR1 LNHDA, CDR2 SQIVND (reference sequence). V lost 9 bases and J 5 bases, leaving 11 bases between the germline ends. The CDR3 region is CASGKLDEQYF. The CDR3 nucleotides read TGTGCCAGCGGGAAGCTCGACGAGCAGTACTTC.

This rearrangement joins TRBV6-1 to TRBJ2-5; no firm D call. The V gene's germline CDR1 is MNHNS and CDR2 SASEGT. The CDR3 runs to 17 residues. V dropped 3 bases and J dropped 2 bases, with 19 bases sitting between them. The CDR3 nucleotides read TGTGCCAGCAGTGACCACCCCCGATTGGCAGGACAAGAGACCCAGTACTTC. Amino acids: CASSDHPRLAGQETQYF.

V and J are TRBV28 and TRBJ2-3, with 13 bases matching TRBD2. The length of the CDR3 is 15 residues. Germline V lookup: CDR1 MDHEN, CDR2 SYDVKM. V lost 6 bases and J lost 8; bases outside the gene matches: 8. CDR3: CASSPLAGGPTTQYF. The DNA for the CDR3 is TGTGCCAGCAGCCCACTAGCGGGAGGGCCAACTACGCAGTATTTT.

The V and J genes are TRBV28 and TRBJ1-1, with D possibly matching TRBD1 (5 bases). The CDR3 loop spans 13 amino acids. V was pared by 5 bases and J by 6 bases, with 13 bases between. The V gene's germline CDR1 is MDHEN and CDR2 SYDVKM. Here the CDR3 DNA reads TGTGCCAGCAGTCCCCCGTGGGGCTCTGAAGCTTTCTTT. Protein sequence: CASSPPWGSEAFF.

The V call is TRBV7-2, the J call TRBJ2-5; maybe TRBD2 (6 bases). Deletions cut 1 base from V and 2 bases from J, with 8 bases between. This CDR3 has 14 residues. The germline gives CDR1 SGHTA, CDR2 FQGNSA. This chain's CDR3 is CASSLELAQETQYF. CDR3 coding DNA: TGTGCCAGCAGCTTAGAACTAGCACAAGAGACCCAGTACTTC.